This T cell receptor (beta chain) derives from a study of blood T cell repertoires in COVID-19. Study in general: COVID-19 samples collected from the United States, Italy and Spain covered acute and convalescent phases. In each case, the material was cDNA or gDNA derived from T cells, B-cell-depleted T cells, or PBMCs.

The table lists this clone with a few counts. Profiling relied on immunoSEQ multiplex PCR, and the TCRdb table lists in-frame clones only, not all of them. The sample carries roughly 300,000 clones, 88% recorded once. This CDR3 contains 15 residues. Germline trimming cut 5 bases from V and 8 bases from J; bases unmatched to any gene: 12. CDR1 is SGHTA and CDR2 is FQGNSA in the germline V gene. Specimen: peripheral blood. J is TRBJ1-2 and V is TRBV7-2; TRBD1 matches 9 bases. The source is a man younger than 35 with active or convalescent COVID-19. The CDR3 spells CASSPAGTGTKGYTF. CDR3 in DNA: TGTGCCAGCAGCCCCGCCGGGACAGGGACGAAGGGCTACACCTTC.